Below are 22 T cell receptor beta chains sequenced from a single sample in a study of T cell changes during pregnancy in multiple sclerosis. Measured with immunoSEQ multiplex PCR; TCRdb has only the in-frame clones, and not every one. The sample includes about 77,000 clones, 70% to 90% of them seen just once. The sequencing here drew on peripheral blood, taken before pregnancy. The receptors derive from a female donor with multiple sclerosis, enrolled in a pregnancy study.

V usage is TRBV27 and J usage is TRBJ2-3; D may be TRBD2 (6 bases). The V end was cut by 2 bases, the J end by 2 bases, with 17 bases between. The CDR3 contains 17 residues. CDR1 and CDR2 (germline): MNHEY, SMNVEV (reference sequence). The CDR3 region is CASSLLVRGGITDTQYF. In nucleotides, the CDR3 is TGTGCCAGCAGTTTACTGGTGCGGGGAGGTATCACAGATACGCAGTATTTT.

The chain employs TRBV19 and TRBJ1-2; 7 bases match TRBD1. V shed 3 bases, J shed 0 bases, and the junction held 1 base outside the gene matches. This CDR3 contains 14 residues. Germline values: CDR1 LNHDA, CDR2 SQIVND (reference sequence). Here the CDR3 DNA reads TGTGCCAGTAGTATGGGGACAGCTAACTATGGCTACACCTTC. Translating it yields CASSMGTANYGYTF.

This chain joins TRBV5-3 and TRBJ2-7; D may be TRBD1 (5 bases). TRBV5-3 is treated as an ORF (open reading frame) with a function not yet certain. V lost 2 bases to trimming and J lost 6 bases, with 27 bases between them. This CDR3 comprises 18 residues. The CDR3 DNA sequence: TGTGCCAGAAGCTTTAGGGAACTCAGGGTATCAATCGTTTGCGAGCAGTACTTC. Protein product: CARSFRELRVSIVCEQYF.

The chain couples TRBV15 to TRBJ2-5; TRBD2 might be the D (7 bases). The CDR3 consists of 13 residues. Between the trimmed V and J ends, which lost 8 bases and 5 bases, there was a span of 15 bases. Germline CDR1 and CDR2: LNHNV and YYDKDF (reference sequence). The CDR3 nucleotides are TGTGCCACCGGGGGGGGGCGCGGGGAGACCCAGTACTTC. It yields the protein CATGGGRGETQYF.

CDR3 in amino acids: CASSSSIIQGEGSPLHF. The CDR3 coding sequence is TGCGCCAGCAGCTCATCTATCATACAGGGTGAAGGTTCACCCCTCCACTTT. The genes are TRBV5-1 and TRBJ1-6, with a possible D match to TRBD1 (6 bases). Trimming left V 3 bases short and J 9 bases short, with 22 bases between. This CDR3 contains 17 residues. Germline V CDR1 and CDR2: SGHRS, YFSETQ. Drawing the rest from reference TRBV5-1 and TRBJ1-6, the complete variable domain is KAGVTQTPRYLIKTRGQQVTLSCSPISGHRSVSWYQQTPGQGLQFLFEYFSETQRNKGNFPGRFSGRQFSNSRSEMNVSTLELGDSALYLCASSSSIIQGEGSPLHFGNGTRLTVT.

The chain joins TRBV7-9 to TRBJ2-2; tentative D call: TRBD1 (5 bases). V was trimmed by 4 bases and J by 4 bases, leaving 22 bases between them. The CDR3 covers 18 residues. Germline assignment: CDR1 SEHNR and CDR2 FQNEAQ (reference sequence). CDR3 in amino acids: CASSSNRGRAWATGELFF. CDR3 bases: TGTGCCAGCAGCTCCAATAGGGGCAGGGCTTGGGCCACCGGGGAGCTGTTTTTT. The entire variable domain, with the rest obtained from reference TRBV7-9 and TRBJ2-2, is as follows: DTGVSQNPRHKITKRGQNVTFRCDPISEHNRLYWYRQTLGQGPEFLTYFQNEAQLEKSRLLSDRFSAERPKGSFSTLEIQRTEQGDSAMYLCASSSNRGRAWATGELFFGEGSRLTVL.

The chain recombines TRBV5-1 with TRBJ1-2; no definite D call. The CDR3 is made up of 14 amino acids. Trimming removed 4 bases at V and 0 bases at J, with 10 bases between. CDR1 and CDR2 (germline): SGHRS, YFSETQ. The DNA for the CDR3 is TGCGCCAGCAGCCTCGGCAGCGCTAACTATGGCTACACCTTC. Encoded protein: CASSLGSANYGYTF.

The V and J genes are TRBV7-2 and TRBJ2-1, with 7 positions matching TRBD1. This CDR3 is 14 amino acids long. Germline V gene sequence: CDR1 SGHTA, CDR2 FQGNSA. V was pared by 2 bases and J by 8 bases, with 6 bases of the junction left unmatched. Here the CDR3 DNA reads TGTGCCAGCAGCTTACAAGGGGGCTTTGATGAGCAGTTCTTC. It yields the protein CASSLQGGFDEQFF. Full variable domain (missing parts from reference TRBV7-2 and TRBJ2-1): GAGVSQSPSNKVTEKGKDVELRCDPISGHTALYWYRQSLGQGLEFLIYFQGNSAPDKSGLPSDRFSAERTGGSVSTLTIQRTQQEDSAVYLCASSLQGGFDEQFFGPGTRLTVL.

V and J are TRBV18 and TRBJ1-4; D gene ambiguous. The CDR3 sequence is 16 residues long. Trimming took off 3 bases at V and 1 base at J, with 12 bases between the two ends. CDR1 and CDR2 (germline): KGHSH, LQKENI. The CDR3 here is CASSPTISGTNEKLFF. DNA for the CDR3: TGTGCCAGCTCACCGACAATCAGTGGAACTAATGAAAAACTGTTTTTT.

The chain combines TRBV11-3 with TRBJ2-1, with TRBD1 matching 9 bases. The CDR3 loop spans 13 amino acids. Germline CDR1 is SGHNT and CDR2 is YENEEA. Trimming took 8 bases from V and 5 from J; bases not matched to a gene: 4. CDR3 protein: CASEGQGNNEQFF. The CDR3 DNA follows: TGTGCCAGCGAGGGACAGGGTAACAATGAGCAGTTCTTC.

This clone was picked up many times. The rearrangement uses TRBV4-1 and TRBJ2-7, with 9 bases lining up with TRBD1. The germline V gene has CDR1 MGHRA and CDR2 YSYEKL. With V trimmed by 4 bases and J by 5 bases, 12 bases remained unmatched. There are 16 residues in the CDR3. CDR3: CASSRRPGQGVHEQYF. The CDR3 DNA reads as TGCGCCAGCAGCCGCAGACCGGGACAGGGAGTCCACGAGCAGTACTTC.

The rearrangement links TRBV5-1 to TRBJ2-5; D gene ambiguous. The germline V gene has CDR1 SGHRS and CDR2 YFSETQ. V was shortened by 4 bases and J by 1 base, with 11 bases between the two germline ends. This CDR3 has 14 residues. In DNA form, the CDR3 reads TGCGCCAGCAGCCCAAGTACATTCCAAGAGACCCAGTACTTC. It yields the protein CASSPSTFQETQYF. Together with reference TRBV5-1 and TRBJ2-5, the CDR3 gives the full variable domain: KAGVTQTPRYLIKTRGQQVTLSCSPISGHRSVSWYQQTPGQGLQFLFEYFSETQRNKGNFPGRFSGRQFSNSRSEMNVSTLELGDSALYLCASSPSTFQETQYFGPGTRLLVL.

The chain carries TRBV18 and TRBJ2-1, with 8 bases that match TRBD2. V dropped 2 bases and J dropped 0; count of bases not matched to a gene: 9. Germline loops: CDR1 KGHSH, CDR2 LQKENI. This CDR3 has 18 residues. The DNA of the CDR3 is TGTGCCAGCTCACCATCTACGCGAGCGGGGGCCTCCTACAATGAGCAGTTCTTC. It translates to CASSPSTRAGASYNEQFF.

This chain links TRBV5-4 with TRBJ2-5; TRBD1 matches 9 bases. Per the germline V gene, CDR1 is SGHNT and CDR2 is YYREEE (reference sequence). The CDR3 loop spans 15 amino acids. V trimming: 4 bases; J trimming: 5 bases; junction bases outside the gene matches: 9. The CDR3 sequence: CASSTGQGKSETQYF. The CDR3 DNA reads TGTGCCAGCAGCACGGGACAGGGAAAATCGGAGACCCAGTACTTC.

The chain recombines TRBV19 with TRBJ1-1, with D perhaps TRBD1 (5 bases). V shed 9 bases and J shed 4 bases, with 15 bases lying between them. This CDR3 is built from 13 residues. Germline V gene sequence: CDR1 LNHDA, CDR2 SQIVND (reference sequence). Written as DNA, the CDR3 is TGTGCCAGCCAGATCGTGGGGGGCACTGAAGCTTTCTTT. Translating it yields CASQIVGGTEAFF.

V usage is TRBV5-4 and J usage is TRBJ2-3, with TRBD1 as a possible D gene (6 bases). Trimming cost V 1 base and J 6 bases, with 9 bases left between them. The germline V gene encodes CDR1 SGHNT and CDR2 YYREEE (reference sequence). The CDR3 covers 13 residues. The CDR3 DNA is TGTGCCAGCAGCTTGAATCAGGGGGATACGCAGTATTTT. Translating gives CASSLNQGDTQYF. Looking up the rest from reference TRBV5-4 and TRBJ2-3 gives the full variable domain: ETGVTQSPTHLIKTRGQQVTLRCSSQSGHNTVSWYQQALGQGPQFIFQYYREEENGRGNFPPRFSGLQFPNYSSELNVNALELDDSALYLCASSLNQGDTQYFGPGTRLTVL.

The table lists this clone with a count of one. The chain uses TRBV9 and TRBJ2-7; 10 bases are shared with TRBD1. With 0 bases clipped from V and 2 bases from J, the junction kept 5 bases outside the gene matches. Per the germline V gene, CDR1 is SGDLS and CDR2 is YYNGEE. The CDR3 runs to 16 residues. CDR3 amino acids: CASSVEGGTGAYEQYF. DNA of the CDR3: TGTGCCAGCAGCGTAGAAGGGGGGACAGGGGCCTACGAGCAGTACTTC.

The V gene is TRBV10-2, the J gene TRBJ1-1, with 8 bases identical to TRBD1. The V and J ends lost 6 bases and 7 bases, in that order; junction bases with no gene match: 4. There are 12 residues in the CDR3. CDR1 WSHSY and CDR2 SAAADI come from the germline V gene. CDR3 sequence (DNA): TGCGCCAGCAGCAGGGGGCCGGGTGAAGCTTTCTTT. Its protein product is CASSRGPGEAFF.

The rearrangement uses TRBV4-2 and TRBJ2-7, with D tentatively TRBD2 (5 bases). This CDR3 is built from 17 residues. Trimming left V 3 bases short and J 4 bases short, with 22 bases between. CDR1 LGHNA and CDR2 YNFKEQ come from the germline V gene. This CDR3 is CASSHQAGRGRGYEQYF. The CDR3 bases are TGTGCCAGCAGCCACCAGGCCGGCCGGGGAAGAGGGTACGAGCAGTACTTC.

The V call is TRBV5-8, the J call TRBJ1-2, with D maybe TRBD1 (5 bases). This CDR3 comprises 13 residues. V was shortened by 0 bases and J by 8 bases, with 11 bases between the two germline ends. Germline V CDR1 and CDR2: SGHTS, YDEGEE. The CDR3 coding sequence is TGTGCCAGCAGCTTGGTCAGGGCGGGAGGCTACACCTTC. Its translation is CASSLVRAGGYTF.

The chain links TRBV9 to TRBJ2-7, with TRBD2 identical over 8 bases. V gave up 4 bases and J gave up 3 bases; unmatched junction bases: 12. The CDR3 totals 16 residues. The germline V gene encodes CDR1 SGDLS and CDR2 YYNGEE. CDR3 amino acids: CASSLGGGPPHYEQYF. CDR3 in DNA: TGTGCCAGCAGCCTGGGCGGGGGGCCCCCACACTACGAGCAGTACTTC.

This clone was recorded only once. The chain is built from TRBV28 and TRBJ1-1; D perhaps matches TRBD1 (5 bases). Looked up from germline, CDR1 is MDHEN and CDR2 is SYDVKM. CDR3 length: 17 residues. Trimming removed 10 bases from V and 2 bases from J, with 26 bases in between. CDR3 in DNA: TGTGCCACCTCCTTCCCCCCTCGTGACAGAGTTAACACTGAAGCTTTCTTT. This encodes CATSFPPRDRVNTEAFF.